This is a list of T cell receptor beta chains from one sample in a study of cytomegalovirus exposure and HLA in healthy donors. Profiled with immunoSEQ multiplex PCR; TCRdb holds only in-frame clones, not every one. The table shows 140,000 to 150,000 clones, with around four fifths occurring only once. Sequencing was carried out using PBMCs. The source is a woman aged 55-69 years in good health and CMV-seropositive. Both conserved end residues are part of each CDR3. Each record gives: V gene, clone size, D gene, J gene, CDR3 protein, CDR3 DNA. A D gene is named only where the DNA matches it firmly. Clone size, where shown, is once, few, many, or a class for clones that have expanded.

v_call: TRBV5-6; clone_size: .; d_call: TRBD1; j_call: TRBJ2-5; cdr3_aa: CASSYLPPGTVAETQYF; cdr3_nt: TGTGCCAGCAGCTACCTCCCGCCAGGGACAGTTGCAGAGACCCAGTACTTC
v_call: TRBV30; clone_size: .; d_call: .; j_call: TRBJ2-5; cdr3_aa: CAWSVAGLPVSTQYF; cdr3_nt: TGTGCCTGGAGTGTAGCGGGCCTCCCGGTTTCGACCCAGTACTTC
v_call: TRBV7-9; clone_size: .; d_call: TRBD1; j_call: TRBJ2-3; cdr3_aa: CASSSDGQGAADTQYF; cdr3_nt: TGTGCCAGCAGCTCCGACGGACAGGGGGCTGCTGATACGCAGTATTTT
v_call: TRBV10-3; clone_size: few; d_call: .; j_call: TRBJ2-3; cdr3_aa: CAISESGLVGATDTQYF; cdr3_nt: TGTGCCATCAGTGAGTCGGGGCTAGTAGGCGCCACAGATACGCAGTATTTT
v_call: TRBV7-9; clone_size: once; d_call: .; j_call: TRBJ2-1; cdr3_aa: CASSVQSPHNEQFF; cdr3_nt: TGTGCCAGCAGCGTTCAAAGCCCCCACAATGAGCAGTTCTTC
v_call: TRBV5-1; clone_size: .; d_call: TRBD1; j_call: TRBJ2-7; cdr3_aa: CASSLGTGDDEQYF; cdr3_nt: TGCGCCAGCAGCTTGGGTACAGGGGACGACGAGCAGTACTTC
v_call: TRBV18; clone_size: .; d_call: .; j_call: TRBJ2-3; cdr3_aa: CASSPSQVTDTQYF; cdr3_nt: TGTGCCAGCTCACCATCACAGGTTACAGATACGCAGTATTTT
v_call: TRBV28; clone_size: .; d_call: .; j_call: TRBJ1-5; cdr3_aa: CASSLSYSNQPQHF; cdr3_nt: TGTGCCAGCAGTTTATCCTATAGCAATCAGCCCCAGCATTTT
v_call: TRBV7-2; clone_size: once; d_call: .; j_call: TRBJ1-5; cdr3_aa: CASSIEGQPQHF; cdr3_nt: TGTGCCAGCAGCATTGAGGGACAGCCCCAGCATTTT
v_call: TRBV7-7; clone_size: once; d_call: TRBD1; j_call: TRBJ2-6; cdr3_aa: CASSQGAGANVLTF; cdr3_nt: TGTGCTAGCAGCCAGGGGGCTGGGGCCAACGTCCTGACTTTC
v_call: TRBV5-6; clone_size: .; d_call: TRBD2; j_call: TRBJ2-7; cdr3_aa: CASSRQGGDEQYF; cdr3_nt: TGTGCCAGCAGCAGGCAGGGAGGGGACGAGCAGTACTTC
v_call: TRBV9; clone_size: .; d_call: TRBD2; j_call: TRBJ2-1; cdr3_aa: CASSVDPSGGTYNEQFF; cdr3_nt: TGTGCCAGCAGCGTAGACCCAAGCGGGGGGACCTACAATGAGCAGTTCTTC
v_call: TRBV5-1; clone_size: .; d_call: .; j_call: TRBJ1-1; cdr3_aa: CASSSGGLGTEAFF; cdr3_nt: TGCGCCAGCAGCTCCGGGGGGCTGGGGACTGAAGCTTTCTTT
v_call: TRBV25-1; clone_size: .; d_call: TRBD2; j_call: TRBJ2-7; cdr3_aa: CASRVAGGGAQGEQYF; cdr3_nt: TGTGCCAGCAGAGTGGCGGGAGGGGGAGCCCAGGGGGAGCAGTACTTC
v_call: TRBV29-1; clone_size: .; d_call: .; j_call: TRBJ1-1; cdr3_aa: CSVDGTEAFF; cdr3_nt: TGCAGCGTTGACGGGACTGAAGCTTTCTTT
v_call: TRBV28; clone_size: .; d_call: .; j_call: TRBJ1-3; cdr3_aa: CATLPAGLTGNTIYF; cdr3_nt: TGTGCCACTCTACCTGCGGGACTAACGGGAAACACCATATATTTT
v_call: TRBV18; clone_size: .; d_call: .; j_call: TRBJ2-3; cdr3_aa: CASSSLYRRDTDTQYF; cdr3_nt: TGTGCCAGCTCATCCCTCTACAGGCGGGACACAGATACGCAGTATTTT
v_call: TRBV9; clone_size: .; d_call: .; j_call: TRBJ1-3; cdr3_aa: CASSVSAGTGNTIYF; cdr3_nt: TGTGCCAGCAGCGTGTCCGCGGGTACCGGAAACACCATATATTTT
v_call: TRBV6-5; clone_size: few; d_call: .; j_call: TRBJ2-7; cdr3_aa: CATSPRPSSYEQYF; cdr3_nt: TGTGCCACTTCTCCCAGGCCAAGCTCCTACGAGCAGTACTTC
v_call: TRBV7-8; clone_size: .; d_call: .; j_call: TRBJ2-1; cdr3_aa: CASSVWTGIDEQFF; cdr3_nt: TGTGCCAGCAGCGTCTGGACTGGGATCGATGAGCAGTTCTTC
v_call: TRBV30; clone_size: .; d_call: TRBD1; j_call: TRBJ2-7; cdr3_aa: CAWSVRTGYEQYF; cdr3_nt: TGTGCCTGGAGTGTAAGGACAGGCTACGAGCAGTACTTC
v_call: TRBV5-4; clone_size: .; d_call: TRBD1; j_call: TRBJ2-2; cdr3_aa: CASSGDRDAPTGELFF; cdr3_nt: TGTGCCAGCAGCGGAGACAGGGATGCTCCCACCGGGGAGCTGTTTTTT
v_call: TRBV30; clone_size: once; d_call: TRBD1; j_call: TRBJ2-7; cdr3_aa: CAWSLGTVAEQYF; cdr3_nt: TGTGCCTGGAGTTTGGGGACAGTGGCCGAGCAGTACTTC
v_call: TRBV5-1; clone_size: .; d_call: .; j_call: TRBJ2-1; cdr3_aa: CASSLDTIEQFF; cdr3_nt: TGCGCCAGCAGCCTCGACACGATTGAGCAGTTCTTC
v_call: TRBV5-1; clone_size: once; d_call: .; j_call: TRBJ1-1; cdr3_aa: CASTERLDTEAFF; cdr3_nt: TGCGCCAGCACCGAGCGGCTCGACACTGAAGCTTTCTTT
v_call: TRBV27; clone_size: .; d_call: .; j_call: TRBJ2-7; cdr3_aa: CASSFQSGYEQYF; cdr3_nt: TGTGCCAGCAGTTTCCAGTCTGGCTACGAGCAGTACTTC
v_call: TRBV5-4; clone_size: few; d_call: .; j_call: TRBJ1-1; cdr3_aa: CASSPRRVENTEAFF; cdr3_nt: TGTGCCAGCAGCCCGCGCCGGGTTGAGAACACTGAAGCTTTCTTT
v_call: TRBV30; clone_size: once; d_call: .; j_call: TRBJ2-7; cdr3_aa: CACKGGAYEQYF; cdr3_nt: TGTGCCTGCAAAGGTGGGGCCTACGAGCAGTACTTC
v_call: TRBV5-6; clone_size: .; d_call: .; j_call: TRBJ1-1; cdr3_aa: CASSSLAHGSRAFF; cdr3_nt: TGTGCCAGCAGCTCGTTGGCCCACGGGTCTCGGGCTTTCTTT
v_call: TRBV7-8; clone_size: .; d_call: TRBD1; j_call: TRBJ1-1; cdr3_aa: CASSLRGRGTEAFF; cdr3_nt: TGTGCCAGCAGCTTGAGGGGGCGAGGGACTGAAGCTTTCTTT
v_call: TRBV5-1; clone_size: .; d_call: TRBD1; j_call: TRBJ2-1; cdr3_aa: CASNQQGYTYNEQFF; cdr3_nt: TGCGCCAGCAACCAACAGGGGTATACCTACAATGAGCAGTTCTTC
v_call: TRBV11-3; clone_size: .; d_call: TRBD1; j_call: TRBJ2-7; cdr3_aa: CASSLRGTGYEQYF; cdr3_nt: TGTGCCAGCAGCTTACGGGGGACAGGGTACGAGCAGTACTTC
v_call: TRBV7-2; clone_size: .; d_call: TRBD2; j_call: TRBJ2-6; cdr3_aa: CASSYWTSGRTGANVLTF; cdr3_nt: TGTGCCAGCAGCTATTGGACTAGCGGGAGAACTGGGGCCAACGTCCTGACTTTC
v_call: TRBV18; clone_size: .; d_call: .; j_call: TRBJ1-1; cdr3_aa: CASSPWTELTEAFF; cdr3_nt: TGTGCCAGCTCACCGTGGACAGAACTCACTGAAGCTTTCTTT
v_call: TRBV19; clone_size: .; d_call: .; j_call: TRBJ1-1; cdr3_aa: CASSIGRSDTEAFF; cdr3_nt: TGTGCCAGTAGTATAGGACGGAGTGACACTGAAGCTTTCTTT
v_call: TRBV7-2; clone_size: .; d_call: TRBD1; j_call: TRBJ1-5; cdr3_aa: CASSAQGGRNQPQHF; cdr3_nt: TGTGCCAGCAGCGCACAGGGGGGCCGTAATCAGCCCCAGCATTTT
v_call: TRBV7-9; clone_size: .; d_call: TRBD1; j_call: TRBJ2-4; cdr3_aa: CASSPGQLIDKNIQYF; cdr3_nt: TGTGCCAGCAGCCCGGGACAGCTAATCGACAAAAACATTCAGTACTTC
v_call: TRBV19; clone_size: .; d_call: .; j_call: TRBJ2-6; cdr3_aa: CASRQYGANVLTF; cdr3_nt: TGTGCCAGTAGACAGTATGGGGCCAACGTCCTGACTTTC
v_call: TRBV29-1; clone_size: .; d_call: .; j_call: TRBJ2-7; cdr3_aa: CSVGNGGEQYF; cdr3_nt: TGCAGCGTTGGGAACGGAGGGGAGCAGTACTTC
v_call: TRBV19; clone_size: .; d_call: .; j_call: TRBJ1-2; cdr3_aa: CASSITGHGYTF; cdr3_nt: TGTGCCAGTAGTATAACGGGACACGGCTACACCTTC
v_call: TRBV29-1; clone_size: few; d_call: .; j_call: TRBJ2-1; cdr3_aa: CSGEGGYNEQFF; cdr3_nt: TGCAGCGGGGAGGGGGGGTACAATGAGCAGTTCTTC
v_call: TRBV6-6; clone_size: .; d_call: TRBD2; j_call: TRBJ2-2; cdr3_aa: CASMEGGEGELFF; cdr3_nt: TGTGCCAGCATGGAGGGAGGGGAGGGGGAGCTGTTTTTT
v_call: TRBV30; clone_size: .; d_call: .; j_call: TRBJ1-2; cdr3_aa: CAWSTGGVSNYGYTF; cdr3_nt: TGTGCCTGGAGTACCGGGGGGGTCTCTAACTATGGCTACACCTTC
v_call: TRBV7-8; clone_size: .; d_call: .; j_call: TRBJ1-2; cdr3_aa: CASSTLTGPYYGYTF; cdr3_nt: TGTGCCAGCAGCACCCTGACAGGCCCCTACTATGGCTACACCTTC
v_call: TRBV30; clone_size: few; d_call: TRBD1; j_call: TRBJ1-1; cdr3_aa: CAWTGGGYTTEAFF; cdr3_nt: TGTGCCTGGACAGGGGGCGGTTACACCACTGAAGCTTTCTTT
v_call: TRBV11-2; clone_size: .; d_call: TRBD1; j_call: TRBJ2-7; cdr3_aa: CASSTRSSGGGEQYF; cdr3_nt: TGTGCCAGCAGCACACGATCATCAGGGGGCGGAGAGCAGTACTTC
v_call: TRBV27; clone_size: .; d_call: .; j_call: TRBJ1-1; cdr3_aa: CASSLKGETNTEAFF; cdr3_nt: TGTGCCAGCAGTTTAAAGGGGGAGACGAACACTGAAGCTTTCTTT
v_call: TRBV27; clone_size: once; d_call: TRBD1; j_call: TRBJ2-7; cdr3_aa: CASSSGTEAYEQYF; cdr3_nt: TGTGCCAGCAGCTCCGGGACAGAAGCCTACGAGCAGTACTTC
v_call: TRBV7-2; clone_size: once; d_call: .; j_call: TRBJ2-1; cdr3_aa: CASSLGWRGEQFF; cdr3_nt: TGTGCCAGCAGCTTAGGTTGGCGGGGTGAGCAGTTCTTC
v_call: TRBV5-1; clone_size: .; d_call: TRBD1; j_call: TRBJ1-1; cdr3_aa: CASSLGTGGARTEAFF; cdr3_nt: TGCGCCAGCAGCTTAGGGACAGGGGGCGCGAGGACTGAAGCTTTCTTT